This T cell receptor beta chain was captured in a study of blood T cell repertoires in COVID-19. The protocol was immunoSEQ multiplex PCR, while the TCRdb copy is restricted to in-frame clones and leaves out a portion. The table includes about 180,000 clones, about 79% detected once. This clone was counted a few times. Material for sequencing was PBMCs or T cells enriched from blood (not recorded which). The receptor's source is a man aged 45-60 years who had recovered from COVID-19.

This chain's CDR3 is CARWWGVNTEAFF. The CDR3 nucleotides read TGTGCCAGATGGTGGGGGGTGAACACTGAAGCTTTCTTT. The chain links TRBV19 to TRBJ1-1, with D maybe TRBD1 (5 bases). V gave up 9 bases and J gave up 0 bases, with 11 bases separating them. This CDR3 spans 13 amino acids. The germline V gene has CDR1 LNHDA and CDR2 SQIVND (reference sequence). Combining the CDR3 with reference TRBV19 and TRBJ1-1 gives the whole variable domain DGGITQSPKYLFRKEGQNVTLSCEQNLNHDAMYWYRQDPGQGLRLIYYSQIVNDFQKGDIAEGYSVSREKKESFPLTVTSAQKNPTAFYLCARWWGVNTEAFFGQGTRLTVV.